A selection of T cell receptor beta chains follows, all from one sample in a study of T cells in Graves' hyperthyroidism and ophthalmopathy. TCRdb reanalysed the multiplex PCR reads using MiXCR and keeps one entry per CDR3 protein. Of almost 350,000 distinct CDR3 sequences listed, about a sixth were seen once; the top ten hold about 16%. Sequenced material: blood. The origin of the receptors is a woman in her forties with Graves' ophthalmopathy. Each CDR3 is given with its conserved first and last residue. Each record gives: D gene, CDR3 length, V gene, clone size, J gene, CDR3 protein, CDR3 DNA. The D gene is left open where the match is weak. Expanded clones are given a class, and other clones once, few, many or no size at all.

>TRBD1|14|TRBV6-1|many|TRBJ1-5
CASSKGTGGSPQHF
TGTGCCAGCAGTAAAGGGACAGGGGGTTCGCCCCAGCATTTT
>TRBD1|12|TRBV29-1|many|TRBJ1-2
CSVGQGSRGYTF
TGCAGCGTTGGACAGGGATCGCGAGGCTACACCTTC
>NA|14|TRBV7-2|many|TRBJ2-5
CASSSWRREETQYF
TGTGCCAGCAGCTCCTGGAGGAGGGAAGAGACCCAGTACTTC
>TRBD2|15|TRBV12-3/TRBV12-4|many|TRBJ2-7
CASSLRPSGTYEQYF
TGTGCCAGCAGTTTACGTCCTAGCGGGACCTACGAGCAGTACTTC
>NA|15|TRBV7-2|many|TRBJ2-2
CASSRGPRGTGELFF
TGTGCCAGCAGCCGGGGACCTAGGGGCACCGGGGAGCTGTTTTTT
>NA|12|TRBV24-1|many|TRBJ1-5
CATSDPDQPQHF
TGTGCCACCAGTGACCCAGATCAGCCCCAGCATTTT
>NA|15|TRBV4-2|many|TRBJ2-7
CASSQGTSTLYEQYF
TGTGCCAGCAGCCAAGGCACTAGTACACTGTACGAGCAGTACTTC
>NA|17|TRBV11-2|few|TRBJ1-2
CASSLVGRGEKNYGYTF
TGTGCCAGCAGCTTAGTTGGCAGGGGAGAGAAAAACTATGGCTACACCTTC
>NA|14|TRBV25-1|NA|TRBJ1-6
CASRSGGGHSPLHF
TGTGCCAGCCGTTCGGGTGGGGGACATTCACCCCTCCACTTT
>NA|15|TRBV19|many|TRBJ1-5
CASSRAGQGNQPQHF
TGTGCCAGTAGCCGGGCCGGCCAGGGCAATCAGCCCCAGCATTTT
>TRBD1|13|TRBV6-1|NA|TRBJ1-1
CATSRDRAFKAFF
TGTGCCACCAGTAGGGACAGGGCGTTTAAAGCTTTCTTT
>NA|16|TRBV6-1|NA|TRBJ1-1
CASRRDGAGLGDVPFF
TGTGCCAGCAGGAGGGACGGGGCGGGATTAGGAGACGTGCCTTTCTTT
>TRBD1|14|TRBV29-1|many|TRBJ1-2
CSDFVRDRGYGYTF
TGCAGCGATTTTGTCCGGGACAGGGGCTATGGCTACACCTTC